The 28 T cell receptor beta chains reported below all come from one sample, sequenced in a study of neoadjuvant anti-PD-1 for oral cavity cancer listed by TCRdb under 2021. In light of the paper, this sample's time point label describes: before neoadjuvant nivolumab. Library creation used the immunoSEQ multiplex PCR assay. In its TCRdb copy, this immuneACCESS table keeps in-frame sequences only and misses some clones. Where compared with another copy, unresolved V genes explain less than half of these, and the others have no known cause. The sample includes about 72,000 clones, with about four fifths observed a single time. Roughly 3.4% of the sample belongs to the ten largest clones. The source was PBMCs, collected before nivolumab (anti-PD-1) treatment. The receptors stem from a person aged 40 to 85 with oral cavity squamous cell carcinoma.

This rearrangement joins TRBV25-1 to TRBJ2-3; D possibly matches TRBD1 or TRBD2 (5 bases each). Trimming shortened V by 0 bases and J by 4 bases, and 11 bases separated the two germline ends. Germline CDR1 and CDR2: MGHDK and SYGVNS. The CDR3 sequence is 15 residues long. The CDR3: CASSEYIRGPDTQYF. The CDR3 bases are TGTGCCAGCAGTGAATATATTCGGGGCCCAGATACGCAGTATTTT.

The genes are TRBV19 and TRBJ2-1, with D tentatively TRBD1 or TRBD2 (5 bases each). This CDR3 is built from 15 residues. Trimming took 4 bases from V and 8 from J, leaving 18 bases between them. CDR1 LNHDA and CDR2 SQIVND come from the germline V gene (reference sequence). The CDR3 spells CASSTGPLRSDEQFF. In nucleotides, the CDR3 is TGTGCCAGTAGTACGGGACCCCTTAGATCGGATGAGCAGTTCTTC.

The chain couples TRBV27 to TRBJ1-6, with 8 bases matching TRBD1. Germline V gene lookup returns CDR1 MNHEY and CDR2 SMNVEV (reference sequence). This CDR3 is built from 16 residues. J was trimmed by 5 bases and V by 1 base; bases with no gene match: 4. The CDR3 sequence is CASSLYQGANNSPLHF. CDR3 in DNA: TGTGCCAGCAGTTTATATCAGGGGGCTAATAATTCACCCCTCCACTTT.

The CDR3 DNA reads TGCGCCAGCAGCCAAGTCTATGGGGGCATCTCTGGAAACACCATATATTTT. This sequence encodes CASSQVYGGISGNTIYF. The V and J genes are TRBV4-1 and TRBJ1-3, with a tentative D call TRBD1 (6 bases). V dropped 1 base and J dropped 0 bases, with 13 bases sitting between them. The CDR3 is made up of 17 amino acids. Germline V gene data show CDR1 as MGHRA and CDR2 as YSYEKL.

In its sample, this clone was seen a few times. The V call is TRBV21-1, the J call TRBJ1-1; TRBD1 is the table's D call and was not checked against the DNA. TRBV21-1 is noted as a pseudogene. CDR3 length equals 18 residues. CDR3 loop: CASSKPSPVGTDNTEAFF. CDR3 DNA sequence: TGTGCCAGCAGCAAACCGTCACCGGTCGGGACAGACAACACTGAAGCTTTCTTT.

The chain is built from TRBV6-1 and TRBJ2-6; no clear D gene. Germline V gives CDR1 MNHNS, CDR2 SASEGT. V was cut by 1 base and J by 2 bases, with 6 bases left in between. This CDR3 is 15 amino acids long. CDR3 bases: TGTGCCAGCAGTGAAGGTGGCACTGGGGCCAACGTCCTGACTTTC. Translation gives CASSEGGTGANVLTF.

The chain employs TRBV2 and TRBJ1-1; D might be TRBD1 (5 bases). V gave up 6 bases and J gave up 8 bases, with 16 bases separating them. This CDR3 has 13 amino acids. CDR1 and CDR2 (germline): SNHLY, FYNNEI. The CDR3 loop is CASRADSHWEAFF. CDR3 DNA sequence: TGTGCCAGCAGAGCAGACAGCCATTGGGAAGCTTTCTTT.

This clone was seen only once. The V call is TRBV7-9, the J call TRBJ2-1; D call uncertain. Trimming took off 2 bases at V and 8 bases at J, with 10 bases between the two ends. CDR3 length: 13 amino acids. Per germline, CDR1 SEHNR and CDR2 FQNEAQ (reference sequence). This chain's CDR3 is CASSLRTADEQFF. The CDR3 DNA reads TGTGCCAGCAGCTTACGGACGGCGGATGAGCAGTTCTTC.

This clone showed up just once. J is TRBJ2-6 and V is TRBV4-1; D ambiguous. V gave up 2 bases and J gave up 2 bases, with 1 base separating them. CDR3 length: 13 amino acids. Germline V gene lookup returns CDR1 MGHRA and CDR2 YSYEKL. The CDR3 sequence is CASSQPGANVLTF. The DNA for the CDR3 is TGCGCCAGCAGCCAACCTGGGGCCAACGTCCTGACTTTC.

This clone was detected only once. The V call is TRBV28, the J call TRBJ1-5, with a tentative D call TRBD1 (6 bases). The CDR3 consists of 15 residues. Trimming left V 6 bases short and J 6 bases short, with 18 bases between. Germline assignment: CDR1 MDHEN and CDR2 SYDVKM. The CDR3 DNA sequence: TGTGCCAGCAGATCGCAACGGCAGGGGCGTCAGCCCCAGCATTTT. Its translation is CASRSQRQGRQPQHF.

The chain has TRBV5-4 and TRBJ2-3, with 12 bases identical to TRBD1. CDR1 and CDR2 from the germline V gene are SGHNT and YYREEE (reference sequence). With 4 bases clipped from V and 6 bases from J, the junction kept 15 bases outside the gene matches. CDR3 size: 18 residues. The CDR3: CASSPGQGAIFVLDTQYF. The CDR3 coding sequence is TGTGCCAGCAGCCCGGGACAGGGGGCAATTTTTGTTTTGGATACGCAGTATTTT.

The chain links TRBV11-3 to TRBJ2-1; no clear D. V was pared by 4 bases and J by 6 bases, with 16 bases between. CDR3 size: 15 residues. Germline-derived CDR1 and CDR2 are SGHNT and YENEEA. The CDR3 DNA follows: TGTGCCAGCAGCTCCCTGGGTGACACGGGCAATGAGCAGTTCTTC. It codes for CASSSLGDTGNEQFF.

CDR3 coding DNA: TGTGCCAGTAGTATGGTCGCAGGGTGGGAGACCCAGTACTTC. It encodes CASSMVAGWETQYF. The chain recombines TRBV19 with TRBJ2-5; TRBD1 might be the D (5 bases). CDR3 size: 14 residues. V dropped 3 bases and J dropped 5 bases, with 13 bases sitting between them. The germline CDR1 and CDR2 sequences are LNHDA and SQIVND (reference sequence). Filled out from reference TRBV19 and TRBJ2-5, the complete variable domain reads DGGITQSPKYLFRKEGQNVTLSCEQNLNHDAMYWYRQDPGQGLRLIYYSQIVNDFQKGDIAEGYSVSREKKESFPLTVTSAQKNPTAFYLCASSMVAGWETQYFGPGTRLLVL.

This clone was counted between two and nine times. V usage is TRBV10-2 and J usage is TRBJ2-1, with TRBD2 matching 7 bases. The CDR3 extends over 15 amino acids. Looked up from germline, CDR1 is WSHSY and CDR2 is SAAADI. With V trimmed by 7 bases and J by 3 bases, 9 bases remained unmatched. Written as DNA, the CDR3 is TGCGCCAGCACCCCAGAGCGGGGAAACTACAATGAGCAGTTCTTC. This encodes CASTPERGNYNEQFF.

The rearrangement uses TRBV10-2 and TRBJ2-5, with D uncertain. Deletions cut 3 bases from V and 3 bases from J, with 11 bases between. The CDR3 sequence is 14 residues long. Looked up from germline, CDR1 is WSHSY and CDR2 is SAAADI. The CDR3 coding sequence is TGCGCCAGCAGTGATCCGGGCCACAAAGAGACCCAGTACTTC. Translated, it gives CASSDPGHKETQYF.

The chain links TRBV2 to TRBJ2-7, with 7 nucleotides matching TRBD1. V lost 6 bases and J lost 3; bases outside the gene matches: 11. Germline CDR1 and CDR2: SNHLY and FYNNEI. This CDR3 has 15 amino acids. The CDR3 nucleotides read TGTGCCAGCAGGCAGGACAGGCCAGTGTTCTACGAGCAGTACTTC. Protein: CASRQDRPVFYEQYF.

The CDR3 reads CASSFSGSNTEAFF. As DNA, the CDR3 is TGTGCCAGCAGCTTTTCAGGATCGAACACTGAAGCTTTCTTT. The V gene is TRBV11-3, the J gene TRBJ1-1; D not resolved. The V gene lost 3 bases and the J gene lost 1 base, with 9 bases spanning the gap. Germline lookup yields CDR1 SGHNT and CDR2 YENEEA. This CDR3 region has 14 residues. Full variable domain (missing parts from reference TRBV11-3 and TRBJ1-1): EAGVVQSPRYKIIEKKQPVAFWCNPISGHNTLYWYLQNLGQGPELLIRYENEEAVDDSQLPKDRFSAERLKGVDSTLKIQPAELGDSAVYLCASSFSGSNTEAFFGQGTRLTVV.

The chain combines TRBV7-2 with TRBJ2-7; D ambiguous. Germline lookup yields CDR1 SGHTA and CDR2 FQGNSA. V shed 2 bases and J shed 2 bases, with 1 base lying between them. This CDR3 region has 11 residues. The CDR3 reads CASSLTYEQYF. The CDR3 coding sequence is TGTGCCAGCAGCTTAACCTACGAGCAGTACTTC.

The CDR3 here is CASRSLLGGAETQYF. The CDR3 nucleotides are TGTGCCAGCAGATCACTTTTGGGGGGCGCTGAGACCCAGTACTTC. The gene calls are TRBV6-5 and TRBJ2-5; D might be TRBD1 or TRBD2, each matching 6 bases. The V end was cut by 6 bases, the J end by 5 bases, with 19 bases between. Germline values: CDR1 MNHEY, CDR2 SVGAGI. The CDR3 has 15 residues.

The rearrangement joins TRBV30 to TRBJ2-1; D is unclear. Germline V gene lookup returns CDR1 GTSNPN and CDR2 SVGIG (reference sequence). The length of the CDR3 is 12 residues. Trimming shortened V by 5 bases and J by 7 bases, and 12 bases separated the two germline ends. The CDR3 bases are TGTGCCTGGGGCCAGGTCCGTAATGAGCAGTTCTTC. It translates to CAWGQVRNEQFF.

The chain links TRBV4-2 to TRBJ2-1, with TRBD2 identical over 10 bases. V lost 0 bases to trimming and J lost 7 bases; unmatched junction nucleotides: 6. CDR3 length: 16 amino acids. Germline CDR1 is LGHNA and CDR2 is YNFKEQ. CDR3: CASSQDVAGGRNEQFF. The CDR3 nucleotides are TGTGCCAGCAGCCAAGATGTAGCGGGGGGAAGGAATGAGCAGTTCTTC.

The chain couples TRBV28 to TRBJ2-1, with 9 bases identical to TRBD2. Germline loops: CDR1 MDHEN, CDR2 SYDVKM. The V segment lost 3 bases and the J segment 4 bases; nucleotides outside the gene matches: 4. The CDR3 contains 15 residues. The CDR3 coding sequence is TGTGCCAGCAGTTTGGTTAGCGGGAGTTACAATGAGCAGTTCTTC. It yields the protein CASSLVSGSYNEQFF.

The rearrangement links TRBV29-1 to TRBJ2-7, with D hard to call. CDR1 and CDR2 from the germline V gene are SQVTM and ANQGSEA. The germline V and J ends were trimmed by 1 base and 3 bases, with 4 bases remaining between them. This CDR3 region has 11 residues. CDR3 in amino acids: CSVEVYYEQYF. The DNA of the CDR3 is TGCAGCGTTGAAGTCTACTACGAGCAGTACTTC.

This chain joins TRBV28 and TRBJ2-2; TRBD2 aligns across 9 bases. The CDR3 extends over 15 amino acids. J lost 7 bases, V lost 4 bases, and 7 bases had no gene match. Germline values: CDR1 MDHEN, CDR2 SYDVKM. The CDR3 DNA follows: TGTGCCAGCAGTTCCAGCGGGAGGTCTGACGGGGAGCTGTTTTTT. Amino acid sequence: CASSSSGRSDGELFF. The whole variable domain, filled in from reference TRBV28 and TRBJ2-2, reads DVKVTQSSRYLVKRTGEKVFLECVQDMDHENMFWYRQDPGLGLRLIYFSYDVKMKEKGDIPEGYSVSREKKERFSLILESASTNQTSMYLCASSSSGRSDGELFFGEGSRLTVL.

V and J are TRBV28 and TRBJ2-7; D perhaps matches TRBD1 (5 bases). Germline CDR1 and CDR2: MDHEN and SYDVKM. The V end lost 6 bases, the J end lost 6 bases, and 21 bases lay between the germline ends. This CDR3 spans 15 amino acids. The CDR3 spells CASSSPSGRVGEQYF. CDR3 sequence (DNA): TGTGCCAGCAGCTCCCCTTCAGGCAGGGTTGGCGAGCAGTACTTC.

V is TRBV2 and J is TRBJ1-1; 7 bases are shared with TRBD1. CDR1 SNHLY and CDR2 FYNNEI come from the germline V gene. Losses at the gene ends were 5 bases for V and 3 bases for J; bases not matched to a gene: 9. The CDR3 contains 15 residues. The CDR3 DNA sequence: TGTGCCAGCAGTTTAGAGGGGGCGGAGGACACTGAAGCTTTCTTT. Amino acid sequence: CASSLEGAEDTEAFF.

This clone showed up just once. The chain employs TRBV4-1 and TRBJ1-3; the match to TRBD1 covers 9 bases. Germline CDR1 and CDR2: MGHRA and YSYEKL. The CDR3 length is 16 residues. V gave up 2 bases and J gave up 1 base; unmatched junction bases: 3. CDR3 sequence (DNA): TGCGCCAGCAGCCAAACGGACAGGGGATCTGGAAACACCATATATTTT. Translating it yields CASSQTDRGSGNTIYF.

CDR3 in DNA: TGTGCCAGCAGCCGATCCTCGGACTCCCAGCCCCAGCATTTT. Protein: CASSRSSDSQPQHF. The J gene is TRBJ1-5, the V gene TRBV7-9; no reliable D call. The CDR3 covers 14 residues. The germline V gene has CDR1 SEHNR and CDR2 FQNEAQ (reference sequence). Trimming left V 5 bases short and J 7 bases short, with 15 bases between.